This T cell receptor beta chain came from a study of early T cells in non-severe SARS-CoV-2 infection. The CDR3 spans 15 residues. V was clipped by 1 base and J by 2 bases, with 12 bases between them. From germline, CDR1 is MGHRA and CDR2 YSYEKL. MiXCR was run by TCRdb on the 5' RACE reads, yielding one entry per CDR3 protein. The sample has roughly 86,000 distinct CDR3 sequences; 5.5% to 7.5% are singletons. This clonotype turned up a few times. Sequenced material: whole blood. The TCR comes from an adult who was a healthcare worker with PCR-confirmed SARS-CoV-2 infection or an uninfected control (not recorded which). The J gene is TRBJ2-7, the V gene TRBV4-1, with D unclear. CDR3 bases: TGCGCCAGCAGCCAAGGCACTACGAGCACCTACGAGCAGTACTTC. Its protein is CASSQGTTSTYEQYF.